This is a list of T cell receptor beta chains from one sample in a study of blood T cell repertoires in COVID-19. Clones were sequenced by immunoSEQ multiplex PCR, and TCRdb holds only the in-frame ones, with some missing. Of about 290,000 clones listed, roughly 89% were seen once; the top ten hold about 0.94%. Sample: peripheral blood. These receptors all come from a woman in her thirties or forties who had recovered from COVID-19. Both conserved end residues are part of each CDR3. Fields, in order: clone size, J gene, V gene, D gene, CDR3 protein, CDR3 DNA. The D gene is left open where the match is weak. Clone size is shown for a subset of rows, as once, few, many or a class of expanded clone.

NA | TRBJ2-1 | TRBV28 | TRBD2 | CASSLPGTSGIYEQFF | TGTGCCAGCAGTTTACCAGGGACTAGCGGGATCTATGAGCAGTTCTTC
NA | TRBJ2-1 | TRBV27 | TRBD2 | CASRTSGRHNEQFF | TGTGCCAGCCGGACTAGCGGGAGGCACAATGAGCAGTTCTTC
NA | TRBJ1-5 | TRBV4-1 | NA | CASSQEGRGSNQPQHF | TGCGCCAGCAGCCAAGAAGGGCGGGGGAGCAATCAGCCCCAGCATTTT
NA | TRBJ2-1 | TRBV6-2/TRBV6-3 | TRBD2 | CASSWGGSYNEQFF | TGTGCCAGCAGTTGGGGGGGGTCCTACAATGAGCAGTTCTTC
NA | TRBJ2-7 | TRBV6-5 | NA | CASRPSVGAWEQYF | TGTGCCAGCAGGCCGTCCGTGGGGGCGTGGGAGCAGTACTTC
NA | TRBJ1-1 | TRBV10-1 | NA | CASIGIKALWDAAFF | TGCGCCAGCATCGGGATAAAGGCTCTGTGGGATGCAGCTTTCTTT
NA | TRBJ1-6 | TRBV19 | TRBD1 | CASTAPGTGGNSPLHF | TGTGCCAGTACTGCCCCCGGGACAGGGGGTAATTCACCCCTCCACTTT
NA | TRBJ2-2 | TRBV4-2 | NA | CASSQGSNGRNSPGELFF | TGTGCCAGCAGCCAAGGGTCGAACGGGAGAAATTCCCCCGGGGAGCTGTTTTTT
NA | TRBJ2-3 | TRBV6-4 | TRBD1 | CASSRQGLGDTQYF | TGTGCCAGCAGCCGACAGGGTTTAGGAGATACGCAGTATTTT
NA | TRBJ2-1 | TRBV24-1 | TRBD1 | CATSDHRGSGDPRYNEQFF | TGTGCCACCAGTGATCACAGGGGATCCGGGGACCCTCGCTACAATGAGCAGTTCTTC
NA | TRBJ2-7 | TRBV18 | TRBD2 | CASSPAAGGQEEQYF | TGTGCCAGCTCACCGGCAGCGGGAGGGCAGGAGGAGCAGTACTTC
NA | TRBJ2-1 | TRBV7-6 | TRBD1 | CASSLLGRGRSEVNEQFF | TGTGCCAGCAGCTTATTAGGCAGGGGGCGAAGTGAGGTCAATGAGCAGTTCTTC
NA | TRBJ1-2 | TRBV29-1 | TRBD1 | CSVEGQQNYGYTF | TGCAGCGTTGAGGGACAGCAAAACTATGGCTACACCTTC
NA | TRBJ1-2 | TRBV7-8 | NA | CASSPRTAGLGGYTF | TGTGCCAGCAGCCCCCGGACGGCGGGCTTGGGGGGCTACACCTTC
NA | TRBJ1-5 | TRBV19 | TRBD1 | CASSLGGTGRVGSNQPQHF | TGTGCCAGTAGTCTCGGAGGGACAGGGAGGGTTGGGAGCAATCAGCCCCAGCATTTT
few | TRBJ2-1 | TRBV30 | TRBD2 | CAWSPLAGGYNEQFF | TGTGCCTGGAGTCCCTTAGCGGGAGGGTACAATGAGCAGTTCTTC
NA | TRBJ1-5 | TRBV11-2 | NA | CASSEGQSNQPQHF | TGTGCCAGCAGCGAAGGACAGAGCAATCAGCCCCAGCATTTT
NA | TRBJ1-1 | TRBV4-2 | TRBD1 | CASSPRTGMNTEAFF | TGTGCCAGCAGCCCCCGGACAGGGATGAACACTGAAGCTTTCTTT
NA | TRBJ2-7 | TRBV4-1 | NA | CASSPYGNNAYEQYF | TGCGCCAGCAGCCCCTACGGGAACAATGCCTACGAGCAGTACTTC
NA | TRBJ2-2 | TRBV16 | NA | CASSQPANTGELFF | TGTGCCAGCAGCCAACCGGCGAACACCGGGGAGCTGTTTTTT
NA | TRBJ2-5 | TRBV9 | NA | CASSPHQRTFAEETQYF | TGTGCCAGCAGCCCCCACCAGAGGACTTTCGCCGAGGAGACCCAGTACTTC
once | TRBJ2-1 | TRBV7-9 | TRBD2 | CASSAGEPREQFF | TGTGCCAGCAGCGCGGGGGAGCCGAGAGAGCAGTTCTTC
NA | TRBJ1-3 | TRBV18 | NA | CASSPPVGDGNTIYF | TGTGCCAGCTCACCACCGGTGGGAGATGGAAACACCATATATTTT
NA | TRBJ2-1 | TRBV3-1/TRBV3-2 | TRBD2 | CASSPLRLAGGPRFF | TGTGCCAGCAGCCCTCTGAGACTAGCGGGGGGCCCACGGTTCTTC
few | TRBJ2-7 | TRBV30 | NA | CAWSRGTATYEQYF | TGTGCCTGGAGTAGGGGGACCGCAACATACGAGCAGTACTTC
NA | TRBJ2-5 | TRBV19 | NA | CASSESRTPLETQYF | TGTGCCAGTAGTGAGTCGCGGACACCGTTGGAGACCCAGTACTTC
NA | TRBJ1-2 | TRBV3-1/TRBV3-2 | TRBD1 | CASSQDLAGGYGYTF | TGTGCCAGCAGCCAAGATCTCGCAGGGGGGTATGGCTACACCTTC
NA | TRBJ1-2 | TRBV2 | TRBD1 | CASSETDRGKANYGYTF | TGTGCCAGCAGTGAAACGGACAGGGGAAAGGCTAACTATGGCTACACCTTC
NA | TRBJ1-1 | TRBV19 | NA | CASSINPPGYHTEAFF | TGTGCCAGTAGTATTAACCCCCCAGGGTATCACACTGAAGCTTTCTTT
NA | TRBJ2-1 | TRBV28 | NA | CASSTWRGENEQFF | TGTGCCAGCAGTACGTGGCGCGGGGAGAATGAGCAGTTCTTC
NA | TRBJ2-7 | TRBV6-5 | TRBD1 | CASSYSGTGGYEQYF | TGTGCCAGCAGTTACTCCGGGACAGGGGGCTACGAGCAGTACTTC
NA | TRBJ2-7 | TRBV2 | NA | CASSGRATGVHEQYF | TGTGCCAGCAGTGGAAGGGCGACAGGAGTACACGAGCAGTACTTC
NA | TRBJ2-1 | TRBV3-1/TRBV3-2 | NA | CASSQDSGGLPSYNEQFF | TGTGCCAGCAGCCAAGACTCGGGGGGCCTTCCCTCCTACAATGAGCAGTTCTTC
NA | TRBJ2-7 | TRBV6-6 | TRBD2 | CASSYVSGAYEQYF | TGTGCCAGCAGTTACGTTAGCGGGGCATACGAGCAGTACTTC
few | TRBJ2-7 | TRBV2 | NA | CASSDFEQYF | TGTGCCAGCAGTGACTTCGAGCAGTACTTC
NA | TRBJ2-3 | TRBV10-1 | TRBD1 | CSGGFPTDTQYF | TGCTCAGGGGGATTCCCCACAGATACGCAGTATTTT
NA | TRBJ2-2 | TRBV24-1 | TRBD1 | CATSDFGDRGTGELFF | TGTGCCACCAGTGATTTTGGGGACAGGGGCACCGGGGAGCTGTTTTTT
NA | TRBJ1-2 | TRBV27 | NA | CASSLGADVDYGYTF | TGTGCCAGCAGTTTGGGGGCGGATGTAGACTATGGCTACACCTTC
NA | TRBJ2-4 | TRBV2 | NA | CASRQGGSKNIQYF | TGTGCCAGCAGGCAGGGGGGATCCAAAAACATTCAGTACTTC
NA | TRBJ2-7 | TRBV12-5 | NA | CASGQRDLTYEQYF | TGTGCTAGTGGTCAACGGGATCTTACCTACGAGCAGTACTTC
NA | TRBJ2-3 | TRBV7-9 | NA | CASSLSDGTDTQYF | TGTGCCAGCAGCCTGAGTGATGGCACAGATACGCAGTATTTT
NA | TRBJ2-5 | TRBV28 | NA | CASSFGSYIETQYF | TGTGCCAGCAGTTTCGGTAGCTACATAGAGACCCAGTACTTC
NA | TRBJ2-5 | TRBV30 | TRBD1 | CAWSRTGGASETQYF | TGTGCCTGGAGTCGGACAGGGGGCGCTTCGGAGACCCAGTACTTC
NA | TRBJ2-5 | TRBV12-3/TRBV12-4 | NA | CASSPQGGETQYF | TGTGCCAGCAGTCCCCAGGGGGGAGAGACCCAGTACTTC
NA | TRBJ2-1 | TRBV9 | TRBD2 | CASSDTSGQYNEQFF | TGTGCCAGCAGCGACACTAGCGGGCAGTACAATGAGCAGTTCTTC
NA | TRBJ2-5 | TRBV15 | TRBD1 | CATSRLTGAQETQYF | TGTGCCACCAGCAGGTTAACAGGGGCTCAAGAGACCCAGTACTTC
NA | TRBJ2-5 | TRBV11-3 | NA | CASSLDLAARREETQYF | TGTGCCAGCAGCTTAGATCTCGCTGCCCGTCGGGAGGAGACCCAGTACTTC
NA | TRBJ2-5 | TRBV14 | NA | CASSQSGETQYF | TGTGCCAGCAGCCAATCAGGAGAGACCCAGTACTTC
NA | TRBJ2-1 | TRBV15 | NA | CATGGDLGHNEQFF | TGTGCCACCGGAGGGGACCTAGGCCACAATGAGCAGTTCTTC
NA | TRBJ2-1 | TRBV6-5 | TRBD1 | CASSRTGNEQFF | TGTGCCAGCAGTAGGACAGGGAATGAGCAGTTCTTC